This T cell receptor (beta chain) was sequenced for a study of PD-1 blockade in classical Hodgkin lymphoma. Overall study context: The study gave patients nivolumab 3 mg/kg intravenously every 2 weeks.

The study's findings and limits: Those achieving complete response showed baseline diversity like newly diagnosed patients. Diversity in CD4+ TCRs, unlike that measured in CD8+ TCRs, had risen significantly by C4D1.

The method was immunoSEQ multiplex PCR; TCRdb's version includes in-frame clones alone and lacks a portion of them. The sample contains about 110,000 clones, 70% to 90% of which appear only once. Germline V lookup: CDR1 MGHRA, CDR2 YSYEKL. The V end was cut by 3 bases, the J end by 0 bases, with 9 bases between. The CDR3 totals 15 residues. Relapses following autologous stem cell transplantation were seen in all patients, with brentuximab vedotin exposure varying. Complete response, partial response or progressive disease was each patient's best response. Of note for this clone: Antigen specificity is unknown.

The sequenced sample was peripheral blood mononuclear cells (PBMCs), obtained before the second cycle of nivolumab. This clonotype originated in a human donor with classical Hodgkin lymphoma. V gene TRBV4-1 combines with J gene TRBJ1-3; the D is unclear. The CDR3 nucleotides read TGCGCCAGCAGCCACACTGACCCCTCTGGAAACACCATATATTTT. Residues: CASSHTDPSGNTIYF.